A selection of T cell receptor beta chains follows, all from one sample in a study of CD8 T cells in ankylosing spondylitis. MiXCR, applied by TCRdb to the 5' RACE reads, yields one record per CDR3 protein. The sample holds roughly 180,000 distinct CDR3 sequences, roughly 11% seen once. Sequences were obtained from blood, either unsorted or a sorted T cell fraction (not recorded which). The receptor source for this set is a male donor with ankylosing spondylitis or in good health (not recorded which). The CDR3 runs from the conserved cysteine through the conserved F or W. The D gene is left open where the match is weak. Clone size appears in some rows only: once, few, many, or a class for an expanded clone.

>TRBD2|TRBJ2-3|-|TRBV2
CASSRGTSSTDTQYF
TGTGCCAGCAGCAGGGGGACTAGCAGTACAGATACGCAGTATTTT
>-|TRBJ2-3|many|TRBV20-1
CSALRSQPHRPDYTDTQYF
TGCAGTGCTTTGCGTTCCCAACCCCACAGGCCTGACTACACAGATACGCAGTATTTT
>TRBD2|TRBJ2-3|-|TRBV5-5
CASSFSPSGGITDTQYF
TGTGCCAGCAGCTTTTCCCCTAGCGGGGGGATCACAGATACGCAGTATTTT
>-|TRBJ2-7|-|TRBV20-1
CSARDVGDEQYF
TGCAGTGCTAGGGATGTGGGGGACGAGCAGTACTTC
>-|TRBJ1-1|many|TRBV5-1
CASSLVGSRGTEAFF
TGCGCCAGCAGCTTGGTGGGGTCGAGGGGCACTGAAGCTTTCTTT
>-|TRBJ2-6|few|TRBV7-2
CASSPRKTGANVLTF
TGTGCCAGCAGCCCACGTAAAACTGGGGCCAACGTCCTGACTTTC
>-|TRBJ2-7|few|TRBV15
CATSRVGRGRAGYEQYF
TGTGCCACCAGCAGAGTTGGTAGAGGCAGGGCGGGATACGAGCAGTACTTC
>TRBD1|TRBJ1-2|many|TRBV20-1
CSAEEAGTGKDGYTF
TGCAGTGCAGAGGAAGCCGGGACAGGGAAGGATGGCTACACCTTC
>-|TRBJ2-5|many|TRBV15
CATSRGAFATQYF
TGTGCCACCAGCAGAGGGGCCTTCGCGACCCAGTACTTC
>-|TRBJ2-7|-|TRBV11-2
CASSSNWDSSYEQYF
TGTGCCAGCAGCTCTAACTGGGACTCTTCCTACGAGCAGTACTTC
>-|TRBJ2-1|-|TRBV6-2/TRBV6-3
CASKLRNYNEQFF
TGTGCCAGCAAGTTACGGAATTACAATGAGCAGTTCTTC
>-|TRBJ2-7|many|TRBV12-3/TRBV12-4
CASSFRGGPYEQYF
TGTGCCAGCAGTTTTCGGGGAGGACCCTACGAGCAGTACTTC
>TRBD1|TRBJ1-1|-|TRBV5-5
CASSLQGWENTEAFF
TGTGCCAGCAGCTTACAGGGGTGGGAGAACACTGAAGCTTTCTTT
>-|TRBJ2-1|few|TRBV10-1
CASSVGLSHNEQFF
TGCGCCAGCAGTGTGGGGTTATCCCACAATGAGCAGTTCTTC
>-|TRBJ1-2|-|TRBV7-9
CASVGVYGYTF
TGTGCCAGCGTCGGGGTTTATGGCTACACCTTC
>TRBD1|TRBJ2-7|many|TRBV4-3
CASSQGAGGSYEQYF
TGCGCCAGCAGCCAAGGGGCAGGGGGATCCTACGAGCAGTACTTC
>-|TRBJ2-7|few|TRBV27
CASSSNSWSYEQYF
TGTGCCAGCAGTTCGAACAGCTGGTCCTACGAGCAGTACTTC
>-|TRBJ1-2|few|TRBV3-1
CASSQLVKTGDYGYTF
TGTGCCAGCAGCCAATTAGTTAAGACAGGAGACTATGGCTACACCTTC
>-|TRBJ1-5|many|TRBV20-1
CSASRTGIQPQHF
TGCAGTGCTAGTAGAACAGGCATTCAGCCCCAGCATTTT
>-|TRBJ1-2|-|TRBV21-1
CASSLKGEYGYTF
TGTGCCAGCAGTCTGAAAGGGGAATATGGCTACACCTTC
>-|TRBJ1-5|-|TRBV6-1
CASRTGWSNQPQHF
TGTGCCAGCAGGACAGGTTGGAGCAATCAGCCCCAGCATTTT
>TRBD1|TRBJ1-4|-|TRBV12-3/TRBV12-4
CASSFGTENEKLFF
TGTGCCAGCAGTTTCGGGACAGAGAATGAAAAACTGTTTTTT
>-|TRBJ2-1|many|TRBV28
CASSPTGTPDQMEQFF
TGTGCCAGCAGTCCGACCGGGACGCCGGATCAGATGGAGCAGTTCTTC
>TRBD2|TRBJ2-3|-|TRBV20-1
CCATTRTSGSDTQYF
TGCTGTGCAACCACGCGGACTAGCGGTTCAGATACGCAGTATTTT
>-|TRBJ1-6|few|TRBV11-2
CASSPTRMSPLHF
TGTGCCAGCAGCCCGACTCGAATGTCACCCCTCCACTTT
>TRBD1|TRBJ2-7|once|TRBV20-1
CCARVLDRDRGTYEQYF
TGCTGTGCTAGAGTCCTTGACCGGGACAGGGGAACCTACGAGCAGTACTTC
>-|TRBJ2-7|many|TRBV12-3/TRBV12-4
CASSRTASSYEQYF
TGTGCCAGCAGCCGGACAGCGTCCTCCTACGAGCAGTACTTC
>TRBD2|TRBJ2-3|-|TRBV20-1
CSARDPSGVFTQYF
TGCAGTGCTAGAGATCCTAGCGGGGTATTCACGCAGTATTTT
>-|TRBJ1-4|many|TRBV29-1
CSVEDLLGNEKLFF
TGCAGCGTTGAAGATTTGTTGGGGAATGAAAAACTGTTTTTT
>TRBD1|TRBJ1-2|-|TRBV28
CASSRQGADYGYTF
TGTGCCAGCAGTAGACAGGGGGCTGACTATGGCTACACCTTC
>-|TRBJ2-5|many|TRBV14
CASSQASAFRTQYF
TGTGCCAGCAGCCAAGCTTCTGCGTTTAGGACCCAGTACTTC
>TRBD2|TRBJ2-7|many|TRBV4-1
CASSHGPAGTIHEQYF
TGCGCCAGCAGCCATGGCCCCGCCGGGACTATCCACGAGCAGTACTTC
>-|TRBJ2-3|many|TRBV12-3/TRBV12-4
CASSLARGASTDTQYF
TGTGCCAGCAGCCTGGCCCGGGGGGCTAGCACAGATACGCAGTATTTT
>TRBD1|TRBJ1-3|few|TRBV18
CASSPLTGSGNTIYF
TGTGCCAGCTCACCCCTGACAGGGTCTGGAAACACCATATATTTT
>TRBD2|TRBJ2-7|few|TRBV6-1
CASRTSGGFGEQYF
TGTGCCAGCAGGACTAGCGGGGGTTTTGGCGAGCAGTACTTC
>TRBD1|TRBJ1-1|few|TRBV5-5
CASSFLGTENTEAFF
TGTGCCAGCAGCTTTCTAGGGACAGAGAACACTGAAGCTTTCTTT
>-|TRBJ1-2|many|TRBV6-5
CASSYSNAFGAPGGYTF
TGTGCCAGCAGTTACTCGAACGCCTTTGGGGCCCCGGGAGGCTACACCTTC
>TRBD2|TRBJ2-2|many|TRBV5-1
CASRNRGGAGDTGELFF
TGCGCCAGCAGGAACCGCGGGGGGGCCGGGGACACCGGGGAGCTGTTTTTT